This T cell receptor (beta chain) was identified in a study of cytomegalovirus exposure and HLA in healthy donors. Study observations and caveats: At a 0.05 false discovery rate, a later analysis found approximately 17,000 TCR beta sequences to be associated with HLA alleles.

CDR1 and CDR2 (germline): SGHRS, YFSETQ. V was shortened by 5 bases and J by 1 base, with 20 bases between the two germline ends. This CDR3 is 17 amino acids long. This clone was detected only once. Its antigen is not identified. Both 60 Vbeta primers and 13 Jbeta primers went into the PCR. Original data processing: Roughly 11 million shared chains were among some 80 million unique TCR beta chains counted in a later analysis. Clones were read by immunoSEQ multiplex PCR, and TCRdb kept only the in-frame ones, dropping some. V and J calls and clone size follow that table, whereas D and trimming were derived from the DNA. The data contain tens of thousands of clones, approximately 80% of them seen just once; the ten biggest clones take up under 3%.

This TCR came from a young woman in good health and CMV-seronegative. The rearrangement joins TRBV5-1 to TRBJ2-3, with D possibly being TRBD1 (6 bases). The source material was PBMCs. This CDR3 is CASRSPPGVSRTDTQYF. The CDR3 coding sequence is TGCGCCAGCAGATCACCCCCAGGGGTTAGTCGCACAGATACGCAGTATTTT.